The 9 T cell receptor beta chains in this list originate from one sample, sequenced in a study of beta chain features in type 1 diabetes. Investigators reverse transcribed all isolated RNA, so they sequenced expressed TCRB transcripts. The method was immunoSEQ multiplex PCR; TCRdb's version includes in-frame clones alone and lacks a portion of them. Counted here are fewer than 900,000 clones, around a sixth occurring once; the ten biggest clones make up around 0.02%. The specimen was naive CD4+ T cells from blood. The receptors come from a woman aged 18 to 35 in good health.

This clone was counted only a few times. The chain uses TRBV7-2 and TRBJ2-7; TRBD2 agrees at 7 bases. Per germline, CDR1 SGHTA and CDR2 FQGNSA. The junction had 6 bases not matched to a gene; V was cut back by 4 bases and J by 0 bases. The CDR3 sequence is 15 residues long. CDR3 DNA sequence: TGTGCCAGCAGCTCCAGCGGGACCAACTCCTACGAGCAGTACTTC. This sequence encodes CASSSSGTNSYEQYF.

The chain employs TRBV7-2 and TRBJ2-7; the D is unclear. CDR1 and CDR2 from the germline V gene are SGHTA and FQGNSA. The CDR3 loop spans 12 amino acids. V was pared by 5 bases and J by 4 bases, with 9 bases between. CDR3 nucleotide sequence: TGTGCCAGCAGCCATGGGTCTTACGAGCAGTACTTC. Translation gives CASSHGSYEQYF. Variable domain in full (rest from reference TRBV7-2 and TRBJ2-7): GAGVSQSPSNKVTEKGKDVELRCDPISGHTALYWYRQSLGQGLEFLIYFQGNSAPDKSGLPSDRFSAERTGGSVSTLTIQRTQQEDSAVYLCASSHGSYEQYFGPGTRLTVT.

CDR3 sequence reads: CASSSASGRARDTQYF. CDR3 DNA: TGCGCCAGCAGCTCCGCTAGCGGGAGGGCCAGAGATACGCAGTATTTT. The chain couples TRBV5-1 to TRBJ2-3, with TRBD2 identical over 12 bases. CDR1 is SGHRS, CDR2 YFSETQ, per germline. CDR3 size: 16 residues. V was clipped by 3 bases and J by 5 bases; unmatched bases: 7.

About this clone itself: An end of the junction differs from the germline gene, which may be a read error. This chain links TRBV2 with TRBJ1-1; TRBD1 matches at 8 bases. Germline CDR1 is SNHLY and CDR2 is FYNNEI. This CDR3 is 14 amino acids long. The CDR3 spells CASLRTGRNAEAFF. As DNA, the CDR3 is TGTGCCAGCCTGAGGACAGGGAGGAACGCTGAAGCTTTCTTT.

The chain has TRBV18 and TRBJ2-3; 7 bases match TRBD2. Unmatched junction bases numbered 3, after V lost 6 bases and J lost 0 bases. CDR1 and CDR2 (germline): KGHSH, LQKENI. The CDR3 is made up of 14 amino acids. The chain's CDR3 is CASSLLASTDTQYF. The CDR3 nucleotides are TGTGCCAGCTCTCTACTAGCGAGCACAGATACGCAGTATTTT.

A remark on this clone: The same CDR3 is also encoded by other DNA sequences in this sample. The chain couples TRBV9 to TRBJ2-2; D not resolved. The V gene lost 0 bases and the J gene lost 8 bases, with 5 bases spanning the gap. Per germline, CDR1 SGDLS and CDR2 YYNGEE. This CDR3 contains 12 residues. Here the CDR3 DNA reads TGTGCCAGCAGCGTAGATCGGGGGGAGCTGTTTTTT. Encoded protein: CASSVDRGELFF.

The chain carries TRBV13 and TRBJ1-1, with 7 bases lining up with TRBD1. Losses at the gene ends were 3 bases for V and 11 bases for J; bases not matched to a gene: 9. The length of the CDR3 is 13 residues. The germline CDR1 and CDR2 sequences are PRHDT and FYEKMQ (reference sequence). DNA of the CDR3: TGTGCCAGCAGCTTGCAGGGGGGCCGTGTGGCTTTCTTT. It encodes CASSLQGGRVAFF.

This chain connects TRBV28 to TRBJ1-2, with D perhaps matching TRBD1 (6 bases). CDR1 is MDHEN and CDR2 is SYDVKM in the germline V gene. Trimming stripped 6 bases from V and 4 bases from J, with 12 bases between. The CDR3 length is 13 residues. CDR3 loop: CASSPRQAYGYTF. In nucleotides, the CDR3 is TGTGCCAGCAGCCCCCGACAGGCCTATGGCTACACCTTC.

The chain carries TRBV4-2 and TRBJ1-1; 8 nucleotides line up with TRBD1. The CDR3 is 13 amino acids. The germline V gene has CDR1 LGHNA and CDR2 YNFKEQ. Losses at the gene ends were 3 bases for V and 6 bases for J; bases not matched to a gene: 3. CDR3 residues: CASSQDRAAEAFF. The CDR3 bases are TGTGCCAGCAGCCAGGACAGGGCAGCTGAAGCTTTCTTT.